One T cell receptor (beta chain) is described in this entry. This clone showed up just once. Its recognized antigen is unknown. It has no much larger one-base neighbor in the sample; base qualities were not kept. CDR1 and CDR2, looked up from the germline V gene (reference sequence), are MNHEY and SMNVEV. The CDR3 has 11 amino acids, counting the end cysteine and phenylalanine. Here the CDR3 DNA is all that survives: 33 bases in frame from base 1. Germline trimming: 6 bases from V, 8 bases from J; junction bases outside gene matches: 3. One collaborating source in Seattle enrolled patients while the patients were actively infected and followed the patients over time throughout the course of disease. The collaborating institutions used their own protocols to collect whole blood in K2EDTA tubes. Collaborator samples were shipped for TCRbeta analysis as frozen whole blood, isolated PBMCs, or DNA extracted from either sample type.

TCRbeta CDR3 regions were amplified from genomic DNA using the immunoSEQ Assay, a bias-controlled multiplex PCR. On the study's bioinformatics: The number of nucleated cells in each sample was estimated by amplification of reference gene primers within the assay. To quantify the absolute abundance of each unique TCRbeta CDR3 rearrangement, sequence reads were collapsed and filtered. Productive Simpson clonality was computed per sample as the square root of Simpson's diversity index over productive rearrangements. This is the immuneACCESS table as TCRdb keeps it, with only in-frame sequences that have V and J called. A part of the clones is gone; compared with another copy, unresolved V genes explain less than half, and the rest is unexplained. Clone size and V and J calls were adopted from that table, with D and trimming inferred from the DNA. A total of around 50,000 clones appear in this sample, about 83% of them only once. Under 6.5% of the sample comes from the top ten.

The data belong to a study of blood T cell repertoires in COVID-19 (TCRdb year 2020). Regarding the research as a whole: Collaborator samples came from the United States, Italy and Spain and covered acute and convalescent phases of COVID-19. The material from the prospective study consisted of cDNA or gDNA derived from T cells, B-cell-depleted T cells, or PBMCs. Deeply sampled blood TCRbeta repertoires from subjects exposed to, actively infected with, or recovered from COVID-19 were included in the dataset. A freely available public database, intended as a resource for researchers studying the immune response to SARS-CoV-2, is where the repertoires were released. Samples came from the ongoing ImmuneRACE study (first 160 participants) plus 1,254 subjects from 6 global collaborators. Nearly every sample came with metadata listing a de-identified subject ID, COVID-19 status, age in years and sex. Where available, HLA class I and class II types were taken from metadata supplied by the sample provider and were not determined by assay-based typing.

Study-level results and caveats: The amount of clinical and demographic metadata varied by source and participant and was provided uncurated.

The origin of this receptor is a woman aged 55 to 70 with COVID-19, enrolled during active disease. This chain joins TRBV27 to TRBJ1-1, with 7 junctional bases fitting TRBD1. The sequenced material came from peripheral blood. Here is the DNA: TGTGCCAGCAGGACAGGGAAAGAAGCTTTCTTT. Its translation reads: CASRTGKEAFF.